These 29 T cell receptor beta chains originate from one sample sequenced in a study of T cell repertoires in cytomegalovirus infection. These receptors have no known antigen. TCRdb analysed the reads with MiXCR anew, one entry per CDR3 protein. Of fewer than 850,000 distinct CDR3 sequences in the sample, 25% to 30% were seen once. The sample here was cultured CD8+ T cells from PBMCs, taken from culture after CMV antigen stimulation. Source of these receptors: a human donor in good health (CMV status not recorded). Some clones in this sample may be carry-over from other donors' samples.

This chain connects TRBV29-1 to TRBJ1-1, with TRBD1 identical over 10 bases. Per the germline V gene, CDR1 is SQVTM and CDR2 is ANQGSEA. There are 14 residues in the CDR3. V was pared by 8 bases and J by 4 bases, with 10 bases of the junction left unmatched. CDR3 in amino acids: CSSGDRGFGTEAFF. For the CDR3, the DNA is TGCAGCTCCGGGGACAGGGGTTTCGGCACTGAAGCTTTCTTT.

This clonotype was detected a few times. The CDR3 sequence is CASRPPGQGSGELFF. CDR3 nucleotides: TGTGCCAGCAGACCCCCGGGACAGGGATCCGGGGAGCTGTTTTTT. This chain links TRBV12-3 or TRBV12-4 with TRBJ2-2; the match to TRBD1 covers 9 bases. The V gene end was trimmed by 6 bases and the J gene end by 6 bases; junction bases not matched to a gene: 8. The CDR3 has 15 amino acids.

This chain links TRBV19 with TRBJ1-1; a possible D gene is TRBD1 (5 bases). Germline V gene sequence: CDR1 LNHDA, CDR2 SQIVND (reference sequence). The CDR3 contains 15 residues. V was shortened by 5 bases and J by 5 bases, with 18 bases between the two germline ends. This CDR3 is CASSVQWGGSTEAFF. In DNA form, the CDR3 reads TGTGCCAGTAGTGTCCAGTGGGGGGGGAGTACTGAAGCTTTCTTT.

The chain recombines TRBV10-2 with TRBJ2-2; 9 bases match TRBD2. This CDR3 is 16 amino acids long. Germline CDR1 is WSHSY and CDR2 is SAAADI. V was clipped by 6 bases and J by 2 bases; unmatched bases: 7. The CDR3 DNA follows: TGCGCCAGCAGCCTCAAGCGGGGGGCTAACACCGGGGAGCTGTTTTTT. Its translation is CASSLKRGANTGELFF.

This clonotype was detected only a few times. The J gene is TRBJ1-4, the V gene TRBV7-6; TRBD1 agrees at 9 bases. With V trimmed by 6 bases and J by 3 bases, 5 bases remained unmatched. The germline gives CDR1 SGHVS, CDR2 FNYEAQ. The length of the CDR3 is 15 residues. The CDR3 coding sequence is TGTGCCAGCAGTTTCACAGGGGGCGCTAATGAAAAACTGTTTTTT. Its protein is CASSFTGGANEKLFF.

The CDR3 protein is CASSYARGLRETQYF. CDR3 nucleotides: TGTGCCAGCAGTTACGCTCGGGGTCTGAGAGAGACCCAGTACTTC. V gene TRBV6-2 or TRBV6-3 combines with J gene TRBJ2-5, with D perhaps TRBD2 (5 bases). V was clipped by 2 bases and J by 4 bases, with 14 bases between them. The CDR3 has 15 amino acids. Germline CDR1 is MNHEY and CDR2 is SVGEGT.

J is TRBJ1-5 and V is TRBV19; unclear D gene. The V end lost 7 bases, the J end lost 0 bases, and 13 bases lay between the germline ends. The CDR3 has 15 amino acids. The germline V gene has CDR1 LNHDA and CDR2 SQIVND (reference sequence). The CDR3 bases are TGTGCCAGTAACGAGGGCGATTATAGCAATCAGCCCCAGCATTTT. It yields the protein CASNEGDYSNQPQHF.

The CDR3 DNA reads TGCAGTGCTACCCCCCGGAGTAGCGGAACAGATACGCAGTATTTT. It encodes CSATPRSSGTDTQYF. This chain joins TRBV20-1 and TRBJ2-3; D may be TRBD2 (6 bases). The germline CDR1 and CDR2 sequences are DFQATT and SNEGSKA (reference sequence). This CDR3 is 15 amino acids long. V lost 4 bases and J 3 bases, leaving 17 bases between the germline ends.

This clonotype was detected ten times or more. The genes are TRBV6-2 or TRBV6-3 and TRBJ1-2; 8 bases align to TRBD1. Germline assignment: CDR1 MNHEY and CDR2 SVGEGT. There are 17 residues in the CDR3. Germline trimming cut 6 bases from V and 4 bases from J; bases unmatched to any gene: 16. The CDR3 loop reads CASSSPDRAGRLYGYTF. The CDR3 region has the DNA TGTGCCAGCAGCTCCCCGGACAGGGCCGGGCGACTCTATGGCTACACCTTC.

Only a few counts were recorded for this clonotype. The rearrangement links TRBV4-3 to TRBJ1-2; D call uncertain. V lost 4 bases and J lost 9, with 12 bases in between. Germline V lookup: CDR1 LGHNA, CDR2 YSLEER. CDR3 length: 12 residues. CDR3 residues: CASSPGLESYTF. CDR3 DNA: TGCGCCAGCAGCCCTGGTCTGGAGAGCTACACCTTC.

This clonotype was counted between two and nine times. The gene calls are TRBV27 and TRBJ2-7; 8 positions match TRBD1. Germline values: CDR1 MNHEY, CDR2 SMNVEV (reference sequence). The CDR3 is 13 amino acids. The V segment lost 5 bases and the J segment 6 bases; nucleotides outside the gene matches: 6. The CDR3 here is CASSTGQGGEQYV. CDR3 bases: TGTGCCAGCAGTACCGGACAGGGCGGCGAGCAGTACGTC.

CDR3 sequence: CASSFDSKLYEQYF. The CDR3 DNA is TGTGCCAGCAGCTTTGACAGTAAACTCTACGAGCAGTACTTC. V usage is TRBV7-9 and J usage is TRBJ2-7, with D tentatively TRBD1 (5 bases). Between the trimmed V and J ends, which lost 3 bases and 3 bases, there was a span of 12 bases. Per germline, CDR1 SEHNR and CDR2 FQNEAQ (reference sequence). The length of the CDR3 is 14 residues.

Only one count was recorded for this clonotype. The chain uses TRBV5-1 and TRBJ1-2, with D perhaps matching TRBD1 (6 bases). The CDR3 is 19 residues long. The V gene lost 0 bases and the J gene lost 0 bases, with 21 bases spanning the gap. Germline CDR1 reads SGHRS; CDR2 reads YFSETQ. CDR3 protein: CASSLATTLGGPSNYGYTF. The CDR3 bases are TGCGCCAGCAGCTTGGCCACCACTTTGGGGGGCCCTTCTAACTATGGCTACACCTTC.

This rearrangement joins TRBV12-3 or TRBV12-4 to TRBJ1-2, with TRBD1 matching over 8 bases. Losses at the gene ends were 5 bases for V and 7 bases for J; bases not matched to a gene: 12. There are 15 residues in the CDR3. CDR3 region: CASSPGQGTAPGYTF. The DNA for the CDR3 is TGTGCCAGCAGTCCCGGACAGGGAACCGCACCTGGCTACACCTTC.

This clonotype was seen more than once but under ten times. This rearrangement joins TRBV28 to TRBJ1-1; possibly TRBD1 for D (6 bases). V gave up 2 bases and J gave up 4 bases, with 20 bases separating them. This CDR3 contains 17 residues. CDR1 MDHEN and CDR2 SYDVKM come from the germline V gene. As DNA, the CDR3 is TGTGCCAGCAGTTTAAGACCCTCCCGGGGGGCAGTCACTGAAGCTTTCTTT. Translation: CASSLRPSRGAVTEAFF.

The V call is TRBV6-2 or TRBV6-3, the J call TRBJ2-5; possibly TRBD1 or TRBD2 for D (5 bases each). In germline, CDR1 is MNHEY, CDR2 SVGEGT. The CDR3 sequence is 16 residues long. Between the trimmed V and J ends, which lost 2 bases and 5 bases, there was a span of 18 bases. The CDR3 region is CASSYRGARYMETQYF. As DNA, the CDR3 is TGTGCCAGCAGTTACCGAGGGGCCCGCTATATGGAGACCCAGTACTTC.

The chain is built from TRBV7-8 and TRBJ2-1; 10 bases match TRBD2. CDR1 is SGHVS, CDR2 FQNEAQ, per germline. The J segment lost 2 bases and the V segment lost 3 bases, leaving 7 bases of the junction unmatched. The CDR3 covers 17 residues. The CDR3 spells CASSFLAGESPYNEQFF. DNA of the CDR3: TGTGCCAGCAGCTTTCTAGCGGGGGAGAGCCCCTACAATGAGCAGTTCTTC.

The chain carries TRBV12-3 or TRBV12-4 and TRBJ1-5, with no clear D. V was pared by 6 bases and J by 5 bases, with 11 bases between. There are 13 residues in the CDR3. CDR3 loop: CASSLTVYQPQHF. In nucleotides, the CDR3 is TGTGCCAGCAGCCTAACCGTGTATCAGCCCCAGCATTTT.

This sequence joins TRBV27 and TRBJ1-5; TRBD1 might be the D (5 bases). This CDR3 is 16 amino acids long. Trimming took 5 bases from V and 5 from J, leaving 19 bases between them. The germline V gene encodes CDR1 MNHEY and CDR2 SMNVEV (reference sequence). CDR3 protein: CASSPRQTIPDQPQHF. The DNA of the CDR3 is TGTGCCAGCAGTCCTCGACAGACCATACCAGATCAGCCCCAGCATTTT.

This clonotype appeared a few times. Germline and junction disagree at one end, which may indicate a read error. This chain links TRBV12-3 or TRBV12-4 with TRBJ2-6; D remains ambiguous. The CDR3 sequence is 15 residues long. The CDR3 region has the DNA TGTGCCAGCAGTCACGGCCCAACTGGAGCCAACGTCCTGACTTTC. Its protein product is CASSHGPTGANVLTF.

This sequence joins TRBV4-1 and TRBJ1-4, with 8 bases matching TRBD1. Germline trimming cut 4 bases from V and 6 bases from J; bases unmatched to any gene: 7. Germline values: CDR1 MGHRA, CDR2 YSYEKL. This CDR3 comprises 15 residues. CDR3 coding DNA: TGCGCCAGCAGCCCACGGACAGGGTTTGATGAAAAACTGTTTTTT. Its translation: CASSPRTGFDEKLFF.

The chain couples TRBV5-6 to TRBJ2-2, with 8 bases fitting TRBD1. V was clipped by 5 bases and J by 6 bases; unmatched bases: 9. The CDR3 loop spans 15 amino acids. CDR1 and CDR2 (germline): SGHDT, YYEEEE. The CDR3 sequence: CASSSGQGAPGELFF. The CDR3 region has the DNA TGTGCCAGCAGTTCTGGACAGGGCGCCCCCGGGGAGCTGTTTTTT.

This clonotype appeared many times. This chain connects TRBV10-1 to TRBJ2-4; D remains unclear. The CDR3 totals 14 residues. V was trimmed by 3 bases and J by 0 bases, leaving 6 bases between them. Per the germline V gene, CDR1 is WNHNN and CDR2 is SYGVQD (reference sequence). Here the CDR3 DNA reads TGCGCCAGCAGTGACAGGCTAGCCAAAAACATTCAGTACTTC. Its translation is CASSDRLAKNIQYF.

This clonotype was seen a handful of times. The chain employs TRBV4-1 and TRBJ2-3, with 7 bases aligning to TRBD2. The V gene end was trimmed by 1 base and the J gene end by 6 bases; junction bases not matched to a gene: 13. CDR1 is MGHRA, CDR2 YSYEKL, per germline. The CDR3 is made up of 17 amino acids. The CDR3 here is CASSQVSSASGADTQYF. DNA of the CDR3: TGCGCCAGCAGCCAAGTTAGCTCTGCTAGCGGTGCGGATACGCAGTATTTT.

The chain uses TRBV9 and TRBJ1-1; 8 bases agree with TRBD1. CDR1 and CDR2 (germline): SGDLS, YYNGEE. With 0 bases clipped from V and 6 bases from J, the junction kept 4 bases outside the gene matches. The CDR3 contains 14 residues. CDR3 sequence (DNA): TGTGCCAGCAGCGTAGTGCAGGGGGCGGCTGAAGCTTTCTTT. Encoded protein: CASSVVQGAAEAFF. Together with reference TRBV9 and TRBJ1-1, the CDR3 gives the full variable domain: DSGVTQTPKHLITATGQRVTLRCSPRSGDLSVYWYQQSLDQGLQFLIQYYNGEERAKGNILERFSAQQFPDLHSELNLSSLELGDSALYFCASSVVQGAAEAFFGQGTRLTVV.

The chain combines TRBV29-1 with TRBJ1-1; D gene unclear. V lost 0 bases to trimming and J lost 3 bases, with 17 bases between them. Germline lookup yields CDR1 SQVTM and CDR2 ANQGSEA. This CDR3 is 16 amino acids long. CDR3 DNA sequence: TGCAGCGTTGAAGACGACGGGAGGCATTCGGACACTGAAGCTTTCTTT. Protein product: CSVEDDGRHSDTEAFF.

This chain's CDR3 is CASSMGDTVSGTQYF. The CDR3 coding sequence is TGTGCCAGTAGTATGGGGGACACGGTATCTGGTACGCAGTATTTT. The chain links TRBV19 to TRBJ2-3; the D gene is possibly TRBD1 (6 bases). Germline loops: CDR1 LNHDA, CDR2 SQIVND (reference sequence). The CDR3 is 15 residues long. Trimming removed 3 bases at V and 8 bases at J, with 18 bases between.

The chain employs TRBV11-2 and TRBJ1-2; D uncertain. The CDR3 length is 15 residues. Looked up from germline, CDR1 is SGHAT and CDR2 is FQNNGV. V lost 1 base and J lost 2, with 11 bases in between. CDR3 sequence: CASSLGIQTNYGYTF. CDR3 nucleotide sequence: TGTGCCAGCAGCTTAGGAATACAGACCAACTATGGCTACACCTTC.

This chain uses TRBV4-3 with TRBJ1-6; weak D call: TRBD1 (6 bases). V was trimmed by 4 bases and J by 9 bases, leaving 13 bases between them. The length of the CDR3 is 14 residues. Germline CDR1 LGHNA, CDR2 YSLEER. For the CDR3, the DNA is TGCGCCAGCAGCCCCCCAGGGGCTGGTTCACCCCTCCACTTT. Residues: CASSPPGAGSPLHF.